This entry lists 21 T cell receptor beta chains sequenced from one sample in a study of PD-L1 blockade in urothelial cancer. TCRdb's table, derived via immunoSEQ multiplex PCR, lists solely in-frame clones and lacks some. Here the sample spans about 79,000 clones, around 81% being singletons. The time point is: pretreatment peripheral blood. The sequencing used PBMCs, collected around atezolizumab (anti-PD-L1) treatment. These receptors all come from a man aged 35 to 55 with urothelial cancer.

The chain has TRBV29-1 and TRBJ2-7; 9 nucleotides line up with TRBD2. This CDR3 has 12 residues. In germline, CDR1 is SQVTM, CDR2 ANQGSEA. Losses at the gene ends were 4 bases for V and 5 bases for J; bases not matched to a gene: 3. The chain's CDR3 is CSVVSGSHEQYF. In DNA, the CDR3 is TGCAGCGTTGTTAGCGGGAGTCACGAGCAGTACTTC.

This chain joins TRBV5-1 and TRBJ2-1, with TRBD2 matching over 8 bases. This CDR3 has 15 amino acids. Germline V gene lookup returns CDR1 SGHRS and CDR2 YFSETQ. J was trimmed by 6 bases and V by 0 bases; bases with no gene match: 5. The DNA of the CDR3 is TGCGCCAGCAGCTTGGGACTAGCGTACCCCAATGAGCAGTTCTTC. Amino acid sequence: CASSLGLAYPNEQFF.

CDR3: CASNGGNTEAFF. Written as DNA, the CDR3 is TGTGCCAGCAATGGAGGGAACACTGAAGCTTTCTTT. The chain is built from TRBV11-2 and TRBJ1-1; D gene ambiguous. Germline-derived CDR1 and CDR2 are SGHAT and FQNNGV. The V end was cut by 7 bases, the J end by 1 base, with 7 bases between. The CDR3 runs 12 residues.

The V call is TRBV30, the J call TRBJ1-1; 8 bases are a match to TRBD1. CDR1 and CDR2 from the germline V gene are GTSNPN and SVGIG (reference sequence). The J segment lost 3 bases and the V segment lost 0 bases, leaving 15 bases of the junction unmatched. The length of the CDR3 is 18 residues. CDR3 protein: CAWSVLRTGWLGHTEAFF. CDR3 sequence (DNA): TGTGCCTGGAGTGTACTGCGGACAGGGTGGTTAGGTCACACTGAAGCTTTCTTT. The full variable domain, with the rest looked up from reference TRBV30 and TRBJ1-1, is SQTIHQWPATLVQPVGSPLSLECTVEGTSNPNLYWYRQAAGRGLQLLFYSVGIGQISSEVPQNLSASRPQDRQFILSSKKLLLSDSGFYLCAWSVLRTGWLGHTEAFFGQGTRLTVV.

The chain carries TRBV9 and TRBJ2-1, with 7 bases lining up with TRBD2. Germline values: CDR1 SGDLS, CDR2 YYNGEE. CDR3 length: 15 residues. V lost 2 bases to trimming and J lost 6 bases; unmatched junction nucleotides: 8. The CDR3 reads CASSVWDYRANEQFF. The CDR3 nucleotides are TGTGCCAGCAGCGTCTGGGACTACCGGGCCAATGAGCAGTTCTTC. The whole variable domain, filled in from reference TRBV9 and TRBJ2-1, reads DSGVTQTPKHLITATGQRVTLRCSPRSGDLSVYWYQQSLDQGLQFLIQYYNGEERAKGNILERFSAQQFPDLHSELNLSSLELGDSALYFCASSVWDYRANEQFFGPGTRLTVL.

The chain recombines TRBV28 with TRBJ2-4, with 11 positions matching TRBD2. Germline V CDR1 and CDR2: MDHEN, SYDVKM. This CDR3 spans 15 amino acids. Trimming removed 10 bases from V and 0 bases from J; junction bases left unmatched: 5. The CDR3 nucleotides are TGTGCCACCTTAGCGGGGGGGCTAGCCAAAAACATTCAGTACTTC. The encoded protein is CATLAGGLAKNIQYF.

This CDR3 is CASSKISGGMDTQYF. The CDR3 DNA is TGTGCCAGTAGTAAGATTAGCGGGGGGATGGATACGCAGTATTTT. The chain links TRBV19 to TRBJ2-3; 10 nucleotides align to TRBD2. Germline V gene sequence: CDR1 LNHDA, CDR2 SQIVND (reference sequence). Trimming took 4 bases from V and 6 from J; bases not matched to a gene: 7. CDR3 length: 15 amino acids.

The rearrangement links TRBV7-8 to TRBJ2-7, with a possible D match to TRBD2 (6 bases). The ends were cut back, 6 bases at V and 7 bases at J, with 22 bases in the middle. The germline V gene has CDR1 SGHVS and CDR2 FQNEAQ. This CDR3 contains 15 residues. CDR3: CASSRGLAPAGEQYF. For the CDR3, the DNA is TGTGCCAGCAGTCGGGGGTTGGCCCCTGCGGGGGAGCAGTACTTC.

This chain links TRBV6-5 with TRBJ2-4; tentative D call: TRBD2 (6 bases). CDR1 and CDR2 from the germline V gene are MNHEY and SVGAGI. The CDR3 length is 15 residues. V was clipped by 5 bases and J by 6 bases, with 17 bases between them. CDR3 residues: CASSLTLAPGNIQYF. The CDR3 bases are TGTGCCAGCAGTCTAACTCTAGCGCCAGGAAACATTCAGTACTTC.

J is TRBJ1-2 and V is TRBV11-2; 9 positions match TRBD1. CDR1 SGHAT and CDR2 FQNNGV come from the germline V gene. The CDR3 totals 14 residues. Losses at the gene ends were 1 base for V and 5 bases for J; bases not matched to a gene: 2. Written as DNA, the CDR3 is TGTGCCAGCAGCTTAGCCGGGACAGGGTATGGCTACACCTTC. Protein: CASSLAGTGYGYTF.

A few counts support this clone. This chain connects TRBV27 to TRBJ1-2; TRBD1 is a possible D gene (6 bases). Germline values: CDR1 MNHEY, CDR2 SMNVEV (reference sequence). Trimming took off 3 bases at V and 7 bases at J, with 18 bases between the two ends. The CDR3 is 15 residues long. CDR3 sequence: CASSFDSEGELGYTF. CDR3 nucleotides: TGTGCCAGCAGTTTTGACTCCGAGGGGGAACTTGGCTACACCTTC.

V is TRBV4-3 and J is TRBJ2-2; no firm D call. With 5 bases removed from V and 2 bases from J, the gap between germline ends came to 12 bases. The CDR3 length is 15 residues. In germline, CDR1 is LGHNA, CDR2 YSLEER. CDR3 region: CASSEIASNTGELFF. The DNA of the CDR3 is TGCGCCAGCAGCGAGATTGCTTCAAACACCGGGGAGCTGTTTTTT.

The rearrangement joins TRBV4-1 to TRBJ2-7, with 9 nucleotides matching TRBD2. The CDR3 runs to 17 residues. Trimming took 1 base from V and 6 from J; bases not matched to a gene: 13. CDR1 and CDR2 from the germline V gene are MGHRA and YSYEKL. The CDR3 nucleotides read TGCGCCAGCAGCCAAGCTCAGATGGGACTAGCTTCATCCGAGCAGTACTTC. It translates to CASSQAQMGLASSEQYF.

This clone was counted a few times. The same CDR3 arises from other DNA sequences in this sample as well. CDR3 nucleotides: TGTGCCAGCAGCGCAGGGTACGAGCAGTACTTC. It translates to CASSAGYEQYF. The chain joins TRBV6-1 to TRBJ2-7, with a possible D match to TRBD1 (5 bases). CDR1 is MNHNS, CDR2 SASEGT, per germline. Trimming shortened V by 6 bases and J by 4 bases, and 7 bases separated the two germline ends. The CDR3 runs 11 residues.

In its sample, this clone was seen a few times. This chain connects TRBV2 to TRBJ2-7; the D gene is possibly TRBD2 (6 bases). This CDR3 is 12 amino acids long. Germline V gene data show CDR1 as SNHLY and CDR2 as FYNNEI. V dropped 5 bases and J dropped 6 bases, with 11 bases sitting between them. CDR3 sequence: CASSRLVSEQYF. Written as DNA, the CDR3 is TGTGCCAGCAGTAGACTAGTTAGCGAGCAGTACTTC.

J is TRBJ1-1 and V is TRBV10-3; TRBD1 agrees at 9 bases. From germline, CDR1 is ENHRY and CDR2 SYGVKD. The CDR3 runs to 13 residues. Trimming cost V 6 bases and J 4 bases; bases outside gene matches: 3. The CDR3: CAISGDRATEAFF. CDR3 nucleotides: TGTGCCATCAGCGGGGACAGGGCCACTGAAGCTTTCTTT.

This chain uses TRBV9 with TRBJ1-5; 7 bases are a match to TRBD1. Losses at the gene ends were 0 bases for V and 10 bases for J; bases not matched to a gene: 7. There are 14 residues in the CDR3. CDR1 is SGDLS, CDR2 YYNGEE, per germline. The CDR3 here is CASSVEGALGPQHF. CDR3 coding DNA: TGTGCCAGCAGCGTAGAGGGGGCCCTGGGTCCCCAGCATTTT. The full variable domain, its missing parts supplied by reference TRBV9 and TRBJ1-5, is DSGVTQTPKHLITATGQRVTLRCSPRSGDLSVYWYQQSLDQGLQFLIQYYNGEERAKGNILERFSAQQFPDLHSELNLSSLELGDSALYFCASSVEGALGPQHFGDGTRLSIL.

J is TRBJ1-1 and V is TRBV5-4; 8 bases map to TRBD1. Germline loops: CDR1 SGHNT, CDR2 YYREEE (reference sequence). CDR3 length: 16 amino acids. V gave up 3 bases and J gave up 10 bases; unmatched junction bases: 17. DNA of the CDR3: TGTGCCAGCAGCTGGCCCCCCGGACAGGGAGCTGGGATAGCTTTCTTT. Amino acid sequence: CASSWPPGQGAGIAFF. Drawing the rest from reference TRBV5-4 and TRBJ1-1, the complete variable domain is ETGVTQSPTHLIKTRGQQVTLRCSSQSGHNTVSWYQQALGQGPQFIFQYYREEENGRGNFPPRFSGLQFPNYSSELNVNALELDDSALYLCASSWPPGQGAGIAFFGQGTRLTVV.

This clone was seen ten or more times. V is TRBV6-1 and J is TRBJ2-5; weak D call: TRBD2 (5 bases). The V end was cut by 1 base, the J end by 4 bases, with 7 bases between. Germline lookup yields CDR1 MNHNS and CDR2 SASEGT. The CDR3 is 13 amino acids. The DNA of the CDR3 is TGTGCCAGCAGTGAAGACAGCGGAGAGACCCAGTACTTC. This gives the protein CASSEDSGETQYF.

V and J are TRBV7-6 and TRBJ2-3; TRBD2 aligns across 13 bases. V gave up 4 bases and J gave up 4 bases; unmatched junction bases: 8. Germline CDR1 and CDR2: SGHVS and FNYEAQ. The CDR3 has 17 amino acids. In DNA, the CDR3 is TGTGCCAGCAGCTCCCGGACTAGCGGGAGAGGGGCAGATACGCAGTATTTT. It is translated as CASSSRTSGRGADTQYF.

The chain is built from TRBV10-3 and TRBJ1-3, with D possibly TRBD1 on 5 matching bases. Germline CDR1 reads ENHRY; CDR2 reads SYGVKD. The CDR3 runs to 15 residues. The V end lost 3 bases, the J end lost 2 bases, and 11 bases lay between the germline ends. The CDR3 reads CAISDDSLPGNTIYF. The CDR3 DNA is TGTGCCATCAGTGACGACAGTCTCCCTGGAAACACCATATATTTT.